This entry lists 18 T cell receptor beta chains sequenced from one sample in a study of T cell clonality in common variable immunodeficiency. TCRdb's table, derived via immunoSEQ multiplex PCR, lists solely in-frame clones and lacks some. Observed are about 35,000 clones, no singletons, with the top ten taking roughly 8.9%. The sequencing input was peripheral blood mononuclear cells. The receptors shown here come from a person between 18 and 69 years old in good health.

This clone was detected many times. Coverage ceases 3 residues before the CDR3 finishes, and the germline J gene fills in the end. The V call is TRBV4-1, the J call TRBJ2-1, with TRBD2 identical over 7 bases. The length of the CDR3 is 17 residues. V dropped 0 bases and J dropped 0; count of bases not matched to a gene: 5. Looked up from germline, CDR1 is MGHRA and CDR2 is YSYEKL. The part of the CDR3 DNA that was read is TGCGCCAGCAGCCAAGAGTACGCTAGCGGCTCCTACAATGAG. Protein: CASSQEYASGSYNE. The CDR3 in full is CASSQEYASGSYNEQFF.

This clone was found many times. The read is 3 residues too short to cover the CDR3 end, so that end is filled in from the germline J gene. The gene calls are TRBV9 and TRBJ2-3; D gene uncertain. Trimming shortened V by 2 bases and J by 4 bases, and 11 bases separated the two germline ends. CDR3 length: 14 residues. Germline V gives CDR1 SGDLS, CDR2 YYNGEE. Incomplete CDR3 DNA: TGTGCCAGCAGCGTTATCTTAGGGTCAGATACG. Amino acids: CASSVILGSDT. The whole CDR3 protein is CASSVILGSDTQYF.

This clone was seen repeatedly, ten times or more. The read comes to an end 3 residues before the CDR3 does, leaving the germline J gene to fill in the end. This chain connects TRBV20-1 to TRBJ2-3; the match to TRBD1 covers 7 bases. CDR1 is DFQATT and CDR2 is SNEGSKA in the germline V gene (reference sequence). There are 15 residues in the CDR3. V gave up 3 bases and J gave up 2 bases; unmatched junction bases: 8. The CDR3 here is CSASAPGQFTDTQYF. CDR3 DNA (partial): TGCAGTGCTAGCGCACCGGGACAGTTCACAGATACG.

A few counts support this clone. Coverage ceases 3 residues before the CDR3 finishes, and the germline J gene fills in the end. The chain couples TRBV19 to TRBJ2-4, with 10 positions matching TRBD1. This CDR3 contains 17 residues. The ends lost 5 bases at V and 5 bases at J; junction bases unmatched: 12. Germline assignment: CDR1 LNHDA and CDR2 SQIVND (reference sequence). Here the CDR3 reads CASSPHGQGGPQNIQYF. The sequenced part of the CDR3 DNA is TGTGCCAGTAGTCCTCACGGACAGGGGGGTCCCCAAAACATT.

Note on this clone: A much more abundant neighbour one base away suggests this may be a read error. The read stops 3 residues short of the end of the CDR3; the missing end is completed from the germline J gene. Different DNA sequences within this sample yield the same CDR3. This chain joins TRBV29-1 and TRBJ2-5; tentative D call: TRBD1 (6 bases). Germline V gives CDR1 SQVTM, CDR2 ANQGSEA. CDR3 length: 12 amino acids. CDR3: CSVGTDGETQYF. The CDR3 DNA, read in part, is TGCAGCGTTGGGACAGATGGAGAAACC. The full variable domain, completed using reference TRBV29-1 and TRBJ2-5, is SAVISQKPSRDICQRGTSLTIQCQVDSQVTMMFWYRQQPGQSLTLIATANQGSEATYESGFVIDKFPISRPNLTFSTLTVSNMSPEDSSIYLCSVGTDGETQYFGPGTRLLVL.

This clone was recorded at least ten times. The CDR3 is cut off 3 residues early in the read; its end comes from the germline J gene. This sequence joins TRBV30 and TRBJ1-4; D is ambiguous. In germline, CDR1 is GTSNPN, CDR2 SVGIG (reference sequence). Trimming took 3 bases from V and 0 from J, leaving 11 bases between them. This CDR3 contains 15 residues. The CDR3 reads CAWRTGLATNEKLFF. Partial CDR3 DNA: TGTGCCTGGAGGACGGGTCTTGCAACTAATGAAAAA.

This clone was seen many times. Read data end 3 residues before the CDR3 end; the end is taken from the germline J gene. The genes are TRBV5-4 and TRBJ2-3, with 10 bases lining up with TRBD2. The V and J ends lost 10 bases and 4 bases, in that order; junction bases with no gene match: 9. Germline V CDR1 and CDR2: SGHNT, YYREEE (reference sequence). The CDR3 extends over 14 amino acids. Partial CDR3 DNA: TGTGCCTCCGCGGTAGCGGGGGGCCCAGATACG. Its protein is CASAVAGGPDT. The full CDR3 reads CASAVAGGPDTQYF.

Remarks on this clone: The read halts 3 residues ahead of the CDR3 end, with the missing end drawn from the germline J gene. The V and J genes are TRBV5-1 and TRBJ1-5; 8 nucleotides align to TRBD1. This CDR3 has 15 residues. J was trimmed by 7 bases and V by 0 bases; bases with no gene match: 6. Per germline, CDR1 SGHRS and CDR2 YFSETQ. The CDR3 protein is CASSLGLTGDQPQHF. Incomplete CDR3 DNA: TGCGCCAGCAGCTTGGGCTTGACAGGGGACCAGCCC.

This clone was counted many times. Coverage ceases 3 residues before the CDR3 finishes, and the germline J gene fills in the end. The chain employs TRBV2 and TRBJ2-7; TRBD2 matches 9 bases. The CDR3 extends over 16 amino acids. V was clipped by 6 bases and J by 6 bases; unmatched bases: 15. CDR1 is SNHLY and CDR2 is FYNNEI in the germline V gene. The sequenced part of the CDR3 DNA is TGTGCCAGCAGACCCCCGGGGATAGCGGGGGTAGCCGAG. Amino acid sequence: CASRPPGIAGVAE. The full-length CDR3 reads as CASRPPGIAGVAEQYF.

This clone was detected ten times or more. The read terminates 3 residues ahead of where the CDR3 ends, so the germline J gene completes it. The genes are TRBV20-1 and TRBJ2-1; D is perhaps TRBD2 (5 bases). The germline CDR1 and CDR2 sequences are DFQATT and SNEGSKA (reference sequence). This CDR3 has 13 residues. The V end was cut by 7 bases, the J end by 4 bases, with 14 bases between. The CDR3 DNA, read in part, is TGCAGTGTTCCCTCGGACTCGTACAATGAG. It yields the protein CSVPSDSYNE. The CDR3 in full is CSVPSDSYNEQFF.

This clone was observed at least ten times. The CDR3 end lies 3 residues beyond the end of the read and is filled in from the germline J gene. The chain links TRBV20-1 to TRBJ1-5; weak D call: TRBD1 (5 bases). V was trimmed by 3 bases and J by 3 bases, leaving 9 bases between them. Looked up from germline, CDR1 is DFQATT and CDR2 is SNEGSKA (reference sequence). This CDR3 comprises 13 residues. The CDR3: CSASRGVNQPQHF. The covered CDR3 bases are TGCAGTGCTAGCCGGGGGGTCAATCAGCCC.

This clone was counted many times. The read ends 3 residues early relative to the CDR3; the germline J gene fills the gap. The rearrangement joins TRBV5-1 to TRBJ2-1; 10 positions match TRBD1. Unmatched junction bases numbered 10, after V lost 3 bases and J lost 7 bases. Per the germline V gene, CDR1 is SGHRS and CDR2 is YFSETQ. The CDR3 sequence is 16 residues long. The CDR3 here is CASSWSGTGEGNEQFF. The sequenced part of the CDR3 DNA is TGCGCCAGCAGCTGGTCCGGGACAGGGGAAGGGAATGAG. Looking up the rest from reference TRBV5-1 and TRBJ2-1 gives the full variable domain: KAGVTQTPRYLIKTRGQQVTLSCSPISGHRSVSWYQQTPGQGLQFLFEYFSETQRNKGNFPGRFSGRQFSNSRSEMNVSTLELGDSALYLCASSWSGTGEGNEQFFGPGTRLTVL.

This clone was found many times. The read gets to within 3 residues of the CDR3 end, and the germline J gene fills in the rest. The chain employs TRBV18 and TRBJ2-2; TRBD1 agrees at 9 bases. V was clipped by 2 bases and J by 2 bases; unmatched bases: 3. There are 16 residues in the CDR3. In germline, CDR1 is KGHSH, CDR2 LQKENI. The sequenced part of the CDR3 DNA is TGTGCCAGCTCACCATGGGACAGGGTCAACACCGGGGAG. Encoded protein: CASSPWDRVNTGE. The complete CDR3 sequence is CASSPWDRVNTGELFF.

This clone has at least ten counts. CDR3 residues: CASTMRDYNEQFF. The sequenced CDR3 bases are TGTGCCAGCACGATGCGGGACTACAATGAG. This chain uses TRBV7-2 with TRBJ2-1, with TRBD2 as a possible D gene (6 bases). The read is 3 residues too short to cover the CDR3 end, so that end is filled in from the germline J gene. CDR3 length: 13 residues. CDR1 is SGHTA, CDR2 FQGNSA, per germline. Trimming shortened V by 7 bases and J by 3 bases, and 10 bases separated the two germline ends.

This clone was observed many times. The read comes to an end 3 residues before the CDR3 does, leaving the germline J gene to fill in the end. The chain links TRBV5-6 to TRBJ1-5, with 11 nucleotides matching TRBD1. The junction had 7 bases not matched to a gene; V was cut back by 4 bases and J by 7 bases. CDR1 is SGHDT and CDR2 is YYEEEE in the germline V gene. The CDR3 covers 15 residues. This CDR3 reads CASSRADRGLQPQHF. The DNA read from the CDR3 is TGTGCCAGCAGCCGAGCGGACAGGGGGCTCCAGCCC.

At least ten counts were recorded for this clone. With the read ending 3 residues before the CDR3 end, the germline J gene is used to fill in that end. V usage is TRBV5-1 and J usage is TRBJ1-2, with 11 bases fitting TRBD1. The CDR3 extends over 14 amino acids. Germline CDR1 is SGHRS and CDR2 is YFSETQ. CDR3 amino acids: CASSLDRGRLGYTF. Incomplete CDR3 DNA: TGCGCCAGCAGCCTGGACAGGGGGCGCCTCGGC.

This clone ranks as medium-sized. The part of the CDR3 DNA that was read is TGTGCCAGCAGCCCGGTTGAGCCCTACAATGAG. Protein sequence: CASSPVEPYNE. The whole CDR3 reads CASSPVEPYNEQFF. The V gene is TRBV7-3, the J gene TRBJ2-1; D call uncertain. The read comes to an end 3 residues before the CDR3 does, leaving the germline J gene to fill in the end. Trimming left V 5 bases short and J 2 bases short, with 10 bases between. Germline V lookup: CDR1 SGHTA, CDR2 FQGTGA. This CDR3 comprises 14 residues.

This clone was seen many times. Here the CDR3 reads CASGAGGSPNQPQHF. The DNA read from the CDR3 is TGTGCCAGCGGTGCCGGGGGATCCCCCAATCAGCCC. V gene TRBV6-1 combines with J gene TRBJ1-5; D perhaps matches TRBD1 (5 bases). Read coverage stops 3 residues before the CDR3 terminus; the germline J gene supplies the remainder. CDR3 size: 15 residues. Trimming left V 8 bases short and J 3 bases short, with 17 bases between. Germline CDR1 reads MNHNS; CDR2 reads SASEGT.